These 8 T cell receptor beta chains originate from one sample sequenced in a study of T-cell reconstitution after alpha-beta-depleted transplantation in children. During its preparation, the TCRbeta library received unique molecular identifiers. TCRdb independently ran MiXCR on the PCR reads; one entry per CDR3 protein. The sample lists 200,000 or so distinct CDR3 sequences, 6.3% occurring once. The material was PBMCs, obtained before TCRalphabeta/CD19-depleted stem cell transplant. Receptor source: a girl under two years old with combined immunodeficiency, due to receive a stem cell transplant.

The chain has TRBV5-1 and TRBJ2-7, with 9 bases identical to TRBD1. Germline CDR1 SGHRS, CDR2 YFSETQ. CDR3 length equals 16 residues. Trimming cost V 2 bases and J 2 bases; bases outside gene matches: 8. CDR3 bases: TGCGCCAGCAGCTTCCTCCATGGGACAGGGACCTACGAGCAGTACTTC. This sequence encodes CASSFLHGTGTYEQYF.

This clonotype occurred a few times. CDR3 residues: CSVDLGQLAFF. Written as DNA, the CDR3 is TGCAGCGTTGATTTAGGGCAGTTGGCTTTCTTT. This chain uses TRBV29-1 with TRBJ1-1; D unresolved. CDR1 is SQVTM and CDR2 is ANQGSEA in the germline V gene. V lost 3 bases and J 11 bases, leaving 13 bases between the germline ends. CDR3 length equals 11 residues.

The rearrangement uses TRBV20-1 and TRBJ2-1; TRBD2 is a possible D gene (7 bases). V was trimmed by 6 bases and J by 3 bases, leaving 15 bases between them. CDR1 and CDR2 (germline): DFQATT, SNEGSKA (reference sequence). The CDR3 spans 14 residues. CDR3 nucleotide sequence: TGCAGTGCCTACGGCGGGGGCGACTACAATGAGCAGTTCTTC. Translation gives CSAYGGGDYNEQFF.

This clonotype came up many times. The CDR3 nucleotides read TGTGCCAGCAGCCTCCGGGCTTTCCTGAGCGGAACCTACAATGAGCAGTTCTTC. It is translated as CASSLRAFLSGTYNEQFF. The rearrangement links TRBV27 to TRBJ2-1, with a tentative D call TRBD2 (5 bases). Germline assignment: CDR1 MNHEY and CDR2 SMNVEV (reference sequence). The CDR3 runs to 18 residues. The V end was cut by 6 bases, the J end by 2 bases, with 23 bases between.

J is TRBJ2-1 and V is TRBV7-3; the D gene could be TRBD1 or TRBD2 (5 bases each). The V gene lost 1 base and the J gene lost 9 bases, with 22 bases spanning the gap. Germline V gene data show CDR1 as SGHTA and CDR2 as FQGTGA. The CDR3 has 17 residues. CDR3 sequence: CASSLNQGEGWGSEQFF. Written as DNA, the CDR3 is TGTGCCAGCAGCTTAAATCAGGGAGAGGGATGGGGGAGTGAGCAGTTCTTC.

This clonotype was seen repeatedly, ten times or more. This chain links TRBV9 with TRBJ2-2, with a possible D match to TRBD1 (6 bases). The germline gives CDR1 SGDLS, CDR2 YYNGEE. This CDR3 has 16 amino acids. V was pared by 4 bases and J by 0 bases, with 13 bases between. The CDR3 sequence is CASSLRTAANTGELFF. CDR3 DNA: TGTGCCAGCAGCCTAAGGACAGCCGCGAACACCGGGGAGCTGTTTTTT.

This clonotype has just one count. The chain has TRBV7-6 and TRBJ2-2, with D possibly being TRBD1 (7 bases). Germline CDR1 SGHVS, CDR2 FNYEAQ. This CDR3 has 22 residues. The germline V and J ends were trimmed by 2 bases and 0 bases, with 28 bases remaining between them. The CDR3 loop is CASSLSRGDFGRNLANTGELFF. As DNA, the CDR3 is TGTGCCAGCAGCTTAAGCAGGGGGGATTTCGGCAGAAACTTGGCGAACACCGGGGAGCTGTTTTTT. Full variable domain (remainder filled in from reference TRBV7-6 and TRBJ2-2): GAGVSQSPRYKVTKRGQDVALRCDPISGHVSLYWYRQALGQGPEFLTYFNYEAQQDKSGLPNDRFSAERPEGSISTLTIQRTEQRDSAMYRCASSLSRGDFGRNLANTGELFFGEGSRLTVL.

This chain links TRBV12-3 or TRBV12-4 with TRBJ2-1, with D perhaps TRBD1 or TRBD2 (5 bases each). This CDR3 has 15 amino acids. V gave up 1 base and J gave up 7 bases, with 14 bases separating them. Here the CDR3 DNA reads TGTGCCAGCAGTTTAGGAGGGGCCCCGTGGAATGAGCAGTTCTTC. Encoded protein: CASSLGGAPWNEQFF.